The source of this T cell receptor (beta chain) is a study of T-cell reconstitution after alpha-beta-depleted transplantation in children. Preparing the TCRbeta library involved the use of unique molecular identifiers. TCRdb analysed the PCR reads with MiXCR anew, one entry per CDR3 protein. Among about 120,000 distinct CDR3 sequences, approximately 22% were seen once, and the ten largest hold roughly 10%. The trim removed 3 bases at V and 4 bases at J, leaving 7 bases unmatched. This CDR3 comprises 14 residues. Per germline, CDR1 DFQATT and CDR2 SNEGSKA (reference sequence). The chain employs TRBV20-1 and TRBJ2-5, with 8 bases identical to TRBD2. The TCR sequence derives from a male patient under 10 years old who had a stem cell transplant for chronic granulomatous disease, so the T cells may come from the graft donor. The specimen was PBMCs, mostly from graft donor cells, collected 180 days after TCRalphabeta/CD19-depleted stem cell transplant. In DNA form, the CDR3 reads TGCAGTGCTAGGCGGGAGGCCCGTATAGAGACCCAGTACTTC. This gives the protein CSARREARIETQYF.